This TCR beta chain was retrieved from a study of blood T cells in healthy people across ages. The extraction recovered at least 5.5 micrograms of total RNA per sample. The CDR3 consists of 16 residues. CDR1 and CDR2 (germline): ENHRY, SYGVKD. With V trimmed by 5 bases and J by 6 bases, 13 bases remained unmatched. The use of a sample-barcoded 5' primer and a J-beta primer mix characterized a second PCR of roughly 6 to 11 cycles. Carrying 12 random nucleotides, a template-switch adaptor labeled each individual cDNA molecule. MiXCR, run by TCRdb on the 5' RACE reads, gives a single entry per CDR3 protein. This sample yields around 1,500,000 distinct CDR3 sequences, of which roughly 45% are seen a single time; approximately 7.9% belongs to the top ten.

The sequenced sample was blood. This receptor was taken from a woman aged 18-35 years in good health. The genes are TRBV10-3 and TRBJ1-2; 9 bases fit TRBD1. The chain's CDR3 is CAISPRSGQGVHGYTF. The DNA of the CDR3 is TGTGCCATCAGTCCTCGCTCGGGACAGGGCGTCCATGGCTACACCTTC.